This T cell receptor (beta chain) was recovered during a study of cytomegalovirus exposure and HLA in healthy donors. The study, taken as a whole, reports: Common viral pathogens were later found to be apparently linked to several of the most significant clusters. Other equally common chains were less clonally expanded than HLA-associated TCR beta chains, a later analysis showed.

PCR involved 60 Vbeta and 13 Jbeta primers. Profiled with immunoSEQ multiplex PCR; TCRdb holds only in-frame clones, not every one. The data hold fewer than 250,000 clones, with roughly 77% observed a single time. The CDR3 has 15 amino acids. Germline values: CDR1 MNHEY, CDR2 SMNVEV (reference sequence). V gave up 2 bases and J gave up 5 bases; unmatched junction bases: 5. Donors consisted of healthy bone marrow donors. A word on this clone: What it binds is not known.

The genes are TRBV27 and TRBJ2-5; TRBD2 matches at 10 bases. The sequence was collected from a woman between 50 and 59 years old in good health and CMV-seronegative. Sequencing was performed on PBMCs. The CDR3 loop reads CASSLSGRVGETQYF. CDR3 sequence (DNA): TGTGCCAGCAGTTTAAGCGGGAGGGTCGGGGAGACCCAGTACTTC.